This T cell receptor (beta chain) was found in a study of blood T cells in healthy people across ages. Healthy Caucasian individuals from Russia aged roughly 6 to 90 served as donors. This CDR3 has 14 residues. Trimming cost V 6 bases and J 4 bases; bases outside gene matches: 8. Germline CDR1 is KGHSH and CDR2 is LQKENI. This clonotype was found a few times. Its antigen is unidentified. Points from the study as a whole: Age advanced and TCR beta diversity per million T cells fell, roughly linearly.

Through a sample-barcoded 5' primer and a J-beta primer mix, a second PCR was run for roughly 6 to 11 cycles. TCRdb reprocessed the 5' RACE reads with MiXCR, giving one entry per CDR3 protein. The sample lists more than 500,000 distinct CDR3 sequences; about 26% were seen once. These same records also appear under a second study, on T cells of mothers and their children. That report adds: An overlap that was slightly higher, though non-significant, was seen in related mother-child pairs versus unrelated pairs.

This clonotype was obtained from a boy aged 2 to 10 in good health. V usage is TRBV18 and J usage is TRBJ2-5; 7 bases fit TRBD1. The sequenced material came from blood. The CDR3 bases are TGTGCCAGCTCGCAAAACAGGGGTGGAGAGACCCAGTACTTC. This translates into CASSQNRGGETQYF.